The entry below describes one T cell receptor (beta chain). Its matching antigen is unknown. This entry is derived from a study of blood T cells in healthy people across ages. As for the study in general: Capturing about one barcoded beta molecule per two T cells was achieved by template switching.

The germline CDR1 and CDR2 sequences are SEHNR and FQNEAQ (reference sequence). Trimming left V 3 bases short and J 4 bases short, with 12 bases between. CDR3 length: 14 amino acids. Findings and limits, study-wide: The authors considered diversity estimates from one million T cells to be underestimates.

The donors, all healthy, were Caucasians living in Russia, aged roughly 6 to 100. A second PCR, run for roughly 7 to 12 cycles, used a sample-barcoded 5' primer plus a J-beta primer mix. One entry per CDR3 protein results from TCRdb running MiXCR on the 5' RACE reads. In the table there are 1.5 million to 2 million distinct CDR3 sequences, 25% to 30% of which are singletons. This clonotype was obtained from a woman aged 25 to 39 in good health. Specimen: blood. This sequence joins TRBV7-9 and TRBJ2-5; D tentatively fits TRBD1 or TRBD2 (6 bases each). The CDR3 coding sequence is TGTGCCAGCAGCTTGCTTGGGGGGCCAGAGACCCAGTACTTC. Residues: CASSLLGGPETQYF.